The clone carrying this TCR beta chain was counted a few times. Its antigen is unknown. This sample is drawn from a study of cytomegalovirus exposure and HLA in healthy donors. Points from the study as a whole: Per published reports, the classifier diagnosed cytomegalovirus status with high specificity and sensitivity. Apart from CMV serostatus, no immune exposure information was available. Later analysis associated a missense DCLRE1C variant with TCR beta V- and J-gene trimming.

This PCR relied on a set of 60 Vbeta primers and 13 Jbeta primers. The protocol was immunoSEQ multiplex PCR, while the TCRdb copy is restricted to in-frame clones and leaves out a portion. The table records 150,000 to 200,000 clones, 65% to 80% of them present only once. This CDR3 is 14 amino acids long. Germline V gene lookup returns CDR1 KGHSH and CDR2 LQKENI. The trim removed 5 bases at V and 5 bases at J, leaving 2 bases unmatched. Sequences were obtained from PBMCs. The chain is built from TRBV18 and TRBJ2-7; 14 nucleotides agree with TRBD2. This sequence was found in a woman aged 30 to 39 in good health and CMV-seropositive. The CDR3 here is CASSGGLAGDEQYF. In DNA form, the CDR3 reads TGTGCCAGCTCAGGGGGACTAGCGGGAGACGAGCAGTACTTC. Complete variable domain (other parts from reference TRBV18 and TRBJ2-7): NAGVMQNPRHLVRRRGQEARLRCSPMKGHSHVYWYRQLPEEGLKFMVYLQKENIIDESGMPKERFSAEFPKEGPSILRIQQVVRGDSAAYFCASSGGLAGDEQYFGPGTRLTVT.